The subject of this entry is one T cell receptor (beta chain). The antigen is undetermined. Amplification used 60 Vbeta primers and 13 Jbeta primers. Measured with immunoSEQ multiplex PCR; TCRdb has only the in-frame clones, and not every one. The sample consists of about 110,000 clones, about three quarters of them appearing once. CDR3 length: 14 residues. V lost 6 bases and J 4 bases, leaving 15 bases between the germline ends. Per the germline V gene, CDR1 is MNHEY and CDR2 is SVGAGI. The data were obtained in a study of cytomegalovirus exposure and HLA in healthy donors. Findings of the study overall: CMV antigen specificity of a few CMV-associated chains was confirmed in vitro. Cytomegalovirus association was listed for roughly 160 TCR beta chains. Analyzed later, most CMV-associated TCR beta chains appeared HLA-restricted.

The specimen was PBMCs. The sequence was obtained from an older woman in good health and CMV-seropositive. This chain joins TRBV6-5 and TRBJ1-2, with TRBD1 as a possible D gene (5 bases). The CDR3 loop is CASSRGGATYGYTF. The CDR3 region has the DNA TGTGCCAGCAGCCGAGGCGGGGCCACCTATGGCTACACCTTC.